The text below deals with one T cell receptor beta chain. Trimming took 4 bases from V and 10 from J, leaving 13 bases between them. Per the germline V gene, CDR1 is SGHRS and CDR2 is YFSETQ. The CDR3 is 12 residues long. In the source study's methods: From reference gene primer amplification, estimates of nucleated cell counts were derived. Assay used: immunoSEQ multiplex PCR; TCRdb lists only in-frame clones, some missing. V and J calls and clone size come straight from that table; D and trimming were deduced from the DNA. The sample contains a few hundred thousand clones, around 89% of which appear only once. This entry is derived from a study of blood T cell repertoires in COVID-19. The wider study: The samples span acute and convalescent COVID-19 from the United States, Italy and Spain. The analysed material was cDNA or gDNA that came from T cells, B-cell-depleted T cells, or PBMCs.

The receptor was derived from a man in his thirties or forties with acute or convalescent COVID-19. Sequencing used peripheral blood. The chain joins TRBV5-1 to TRBJ2-3; D gene uncertain. The CDR3 sequence: CASSDSNRAQYF. The CDR3 nucleotides read TGCGCCAGCAGCGATAGTAATCGGGCGCAGTATTTT.